The clone carrying this TCR beta chain was seen a handful of times. Antigen unknown. General observations from the study: Greatest tumor Treg TCR overlap was with tumor naive CD4+ cells.

Full-length variable regions came from constant-region reverse primers plus semi-nested Nested Universal Primer A PCR. MiXCR was run by TCRdb on the 5' RACE reads, yielding one entry per CDR3 protein. This sample carries tens of thousands of distinct CDR3 sequences, about 29% of them seen once, and the ten largest clones take about 3.8%. V gave up 0 bases and J gave up 9 bases; unmatched junction bases: 11. This CDR3 spans 14 amino acids. CDR1 and CDR2 (germline): DFQATT, SNEGSKA (reference sequence). What was sequenced was tumor-infiltrating memory CD4+ T cells sorted from the breast tumor. Documented subset: memory CD4+ T cells, CD4+CD45RO+CD25-. This receptor was identified in a female donor with breast cancer. The J gene is TRBJ2-7, the V gene TRBV20-1, with 7 nucleotides matching TRBD1. The CDR3 spells CSARDIGQEMGQYF. In nucleotides, the CDR3 is TGCAGTGCTAGAGATATTGGACAGGAAATGGGGCAGTACTTC.